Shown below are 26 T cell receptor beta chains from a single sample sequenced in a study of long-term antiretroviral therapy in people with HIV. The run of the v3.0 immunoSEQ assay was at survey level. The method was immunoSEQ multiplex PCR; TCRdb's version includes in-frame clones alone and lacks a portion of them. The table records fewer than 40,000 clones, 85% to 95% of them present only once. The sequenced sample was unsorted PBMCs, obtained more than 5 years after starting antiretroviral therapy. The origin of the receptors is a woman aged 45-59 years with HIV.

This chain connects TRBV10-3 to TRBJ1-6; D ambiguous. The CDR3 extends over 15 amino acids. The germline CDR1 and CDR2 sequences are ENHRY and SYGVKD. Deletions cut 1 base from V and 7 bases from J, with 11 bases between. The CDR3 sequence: CAISELEGENSPLHF. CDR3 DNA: TGTGCCATCAGTGAGTTGGAGGGTGAGAATTCACCCCTCCACTTT.

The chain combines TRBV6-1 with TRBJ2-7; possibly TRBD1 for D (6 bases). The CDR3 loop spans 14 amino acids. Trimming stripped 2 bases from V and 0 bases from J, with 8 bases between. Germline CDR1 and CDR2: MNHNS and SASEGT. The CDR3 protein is CASSERGSSYEQYF. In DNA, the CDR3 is TGTGCCAGCAGTGAAAGGGGGAGCTCCTACGAGCAGTACTTC.

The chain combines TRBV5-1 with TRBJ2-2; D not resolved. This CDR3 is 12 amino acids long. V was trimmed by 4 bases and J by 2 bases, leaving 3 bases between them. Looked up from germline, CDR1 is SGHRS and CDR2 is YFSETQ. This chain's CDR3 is CASSGNTGELFF. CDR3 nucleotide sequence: TGCGCCAGCAGCGGCAACACCGGGGAGCTGTTTTTT.

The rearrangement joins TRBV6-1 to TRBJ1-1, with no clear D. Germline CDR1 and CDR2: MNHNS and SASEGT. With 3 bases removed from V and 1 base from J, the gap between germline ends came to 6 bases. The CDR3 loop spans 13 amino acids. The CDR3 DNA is TGTGCCAGCAGTGATAAAACGAACACTGAAGCTTTCTTT. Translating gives CASSDKTNTEAFF.

The CDR3 DNA follows: TGTGCCAGCAGTTTATGGGGAACAGACTCCTATAATTCACCCCTCCACTTT. This codes for CASSLWGTDSYNSPLHF. The chain is built from TRBV27 and TRBJ1-6; D gene unclear. Looked up from germline, CDR1 is MNHEY and CDR2 is SMNVEV (reference sequence). V shed 1 base and J shed 0 bases, with 10 bases lying between them. The length of the CDR3 is 17 residues.

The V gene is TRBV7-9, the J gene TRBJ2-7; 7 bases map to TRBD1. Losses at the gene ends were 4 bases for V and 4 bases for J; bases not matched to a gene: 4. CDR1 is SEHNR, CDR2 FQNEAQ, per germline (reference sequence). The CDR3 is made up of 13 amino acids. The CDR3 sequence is CASSSGTEYEQYF. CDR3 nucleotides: TGTGCCAGCAGCTCAGGGACAGAATACGAGCAGTACTTC. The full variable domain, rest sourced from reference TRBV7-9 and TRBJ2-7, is DTGVSQNPRHKITKRGQNVTFRCDPISEHNRLYWYRQTLGQGPEFLTYFQNEAQLEKSRLLSDRFSAERPKGSFSTLEIQRTEQGDSAMYLCASSSGTEYEQYFGPGTRLTVT.

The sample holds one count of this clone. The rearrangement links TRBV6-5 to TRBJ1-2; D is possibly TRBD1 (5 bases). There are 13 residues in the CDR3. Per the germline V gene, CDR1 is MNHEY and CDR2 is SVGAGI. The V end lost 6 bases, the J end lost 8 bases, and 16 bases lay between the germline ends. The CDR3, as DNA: TGTGCCAGCAGCCCTCAGGGTTGGGGCGGCTACACCTTC. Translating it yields CASSPQGWGGYTF.

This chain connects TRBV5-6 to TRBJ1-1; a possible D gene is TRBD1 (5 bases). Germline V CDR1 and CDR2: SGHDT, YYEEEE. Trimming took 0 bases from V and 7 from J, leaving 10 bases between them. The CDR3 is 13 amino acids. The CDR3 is CASSLVQVGEAFF. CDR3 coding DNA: TGTGCCAGCAGCTTGGTACAGGTAGGTGAAGCTTTCTTT.

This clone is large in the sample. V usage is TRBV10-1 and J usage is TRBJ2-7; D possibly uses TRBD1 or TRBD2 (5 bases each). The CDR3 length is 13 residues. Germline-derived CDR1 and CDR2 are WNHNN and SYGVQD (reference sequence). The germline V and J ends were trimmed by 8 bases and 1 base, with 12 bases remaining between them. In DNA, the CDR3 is TGCGCCAGCCCAGGGACCAATTCCTACGAGCAGTACTTC. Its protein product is CASPGTNSYEQYF.

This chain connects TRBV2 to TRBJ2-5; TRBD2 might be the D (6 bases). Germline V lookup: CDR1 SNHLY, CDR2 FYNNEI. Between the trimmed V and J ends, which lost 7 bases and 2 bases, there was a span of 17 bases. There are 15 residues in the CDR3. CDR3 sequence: CASKRESSHQETQYF. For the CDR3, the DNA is TGTGCCAGCAAACGGGAGAGCAGTCATCAAGAGACCCAGTACTTC.

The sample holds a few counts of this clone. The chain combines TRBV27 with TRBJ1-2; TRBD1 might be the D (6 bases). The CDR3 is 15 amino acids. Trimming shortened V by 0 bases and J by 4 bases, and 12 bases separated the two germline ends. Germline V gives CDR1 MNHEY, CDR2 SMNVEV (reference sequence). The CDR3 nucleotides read TGTGCCAGCAGTTTATCGACGACAGGACCCTATGGCTACACCTTC. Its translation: CASSLSTTGPYGYTF.

CDR3: CASSPPLAGGSYNEQFF. The CDR3, as DNA: TGCGCCAGCAGCCCTCCCCTAGCGGGGGGCTCCTACAATGAGCAGTTCTTC. V usage is TRBV4-1 and J usage is TRBJ2-1; 11 positions match TRBD2. V dropped 4 bases and J dropped 0; count of bases not matched to a gene: 5. The germline CDR1 and CDR2 sequences are MGHRA and YSYEKL. The CDR3 is 17 amino acids.

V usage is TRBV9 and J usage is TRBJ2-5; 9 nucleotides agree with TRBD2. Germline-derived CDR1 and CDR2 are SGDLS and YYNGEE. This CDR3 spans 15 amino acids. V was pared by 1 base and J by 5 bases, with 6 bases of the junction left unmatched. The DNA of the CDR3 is TGTGCCAGCAGCGTATCGGGACTAGCAGGGGAGACCCAGTACTTC. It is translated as CASSVSGLAGETQYF.

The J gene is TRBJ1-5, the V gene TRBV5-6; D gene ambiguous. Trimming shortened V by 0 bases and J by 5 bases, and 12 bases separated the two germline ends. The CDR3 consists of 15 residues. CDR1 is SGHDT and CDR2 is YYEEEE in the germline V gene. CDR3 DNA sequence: TGTGCCAGCAGCTTGGGATCTATACAAGATCAGCCCCAGCATTTT. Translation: CASSLGSIQDQPQHF.

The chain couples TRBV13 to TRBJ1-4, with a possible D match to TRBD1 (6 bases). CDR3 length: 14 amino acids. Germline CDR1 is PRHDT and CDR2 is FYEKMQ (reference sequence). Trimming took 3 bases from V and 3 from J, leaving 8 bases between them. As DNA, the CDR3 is TGTGCCAGCAGCTTGGAGGGGGCTAATGAAAAACTGTTTTTT. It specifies CASSLEGANEKLFF.

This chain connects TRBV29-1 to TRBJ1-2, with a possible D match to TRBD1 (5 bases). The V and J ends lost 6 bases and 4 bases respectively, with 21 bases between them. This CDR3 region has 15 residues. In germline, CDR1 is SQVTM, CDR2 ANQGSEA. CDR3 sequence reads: CSVPSPYGTVYGYTF. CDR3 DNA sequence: TGCAGCGTCCCATCCCCTTACGGGACTGTCTATGGCTACACCTTC.

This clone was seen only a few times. The CDR3 sequence: CASSPSPRGRYEQYF. The CDR3 DNA reads TGTGCCAGCAGTCCATCGCCCAGGGGGAGGTACGAGCAGTACTTC. The rearrangement uses TRBV27 and TRBJ2-7; possibly TRBD1 for D (7 bases). The V gene lost 5 bases and the J gene lost 4 bases, with 18 bases spanning the gap. The CDR3 runs to 15 residues. CDR1 is MNHEY and CDR2 is SMNVEV in the germline V gene (reference sequence).

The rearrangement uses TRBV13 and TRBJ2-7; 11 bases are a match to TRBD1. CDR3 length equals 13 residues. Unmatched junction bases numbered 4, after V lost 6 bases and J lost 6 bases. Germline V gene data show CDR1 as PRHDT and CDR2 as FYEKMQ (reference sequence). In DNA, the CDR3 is TGTGCCAGCAGTTATGGACAGGGGGCCGAGCAGTACTTC. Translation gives CASSYGQGAEQYF.

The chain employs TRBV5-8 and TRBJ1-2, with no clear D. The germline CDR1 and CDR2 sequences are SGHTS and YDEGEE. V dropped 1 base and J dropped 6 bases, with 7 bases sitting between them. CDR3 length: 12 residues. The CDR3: CASSLYSDGYTF. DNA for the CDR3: TGTGCCAGCAGCTTGTACAGCGATGGCTACACCTTC. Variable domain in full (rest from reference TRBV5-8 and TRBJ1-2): EAGVTQSPTHLIKTRGQQATLRCSPISGHTSVYWYQQALGLGLQFLLWYDEGEERNRGNFPPRFSGRQFPNYSSELNVNALELEDSALYLCASSLYSDGYTFGSGTRLTVV.

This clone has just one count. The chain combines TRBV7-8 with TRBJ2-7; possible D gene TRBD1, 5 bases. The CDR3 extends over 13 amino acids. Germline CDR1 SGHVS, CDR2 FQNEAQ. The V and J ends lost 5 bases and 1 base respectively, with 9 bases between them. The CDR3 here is CASSLRVSYEQYF. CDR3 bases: TGTGCCAGCAGCCTCAGGGTATCCTACGAGCAGTACTTC.

The CDR3 DNA sequence: TGTGCCACAGCCCAGACAGATACGCAGTATTTT. It encodes CATAQTDTQYF. The gene calls are TRBV10-3 and TRBJ2-3, with no clear D. V was cut by 10 bases and J by 3 bases, with 8 bases left in between. Germline V gives CDR1 ENHRY, CDR2 SYGVKD. The CDR3 runs 11 residues.

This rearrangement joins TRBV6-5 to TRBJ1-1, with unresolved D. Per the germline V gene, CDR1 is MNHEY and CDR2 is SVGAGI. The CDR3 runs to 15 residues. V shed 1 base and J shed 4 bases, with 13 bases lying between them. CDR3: CASSYYGSSSTEAFF. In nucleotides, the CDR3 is TGTGCCAGCAGTTACTATGGGTCATCATCCACTGAAGCTTTCTTT.

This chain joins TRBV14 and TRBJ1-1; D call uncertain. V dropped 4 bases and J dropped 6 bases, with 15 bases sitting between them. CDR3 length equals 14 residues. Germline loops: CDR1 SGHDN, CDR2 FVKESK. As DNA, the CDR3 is TGTGCCAGCAGCCGTCAACAGAAGATACCTGAAGCTTTCTTT. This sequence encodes CASSRQQKIPEAFF.

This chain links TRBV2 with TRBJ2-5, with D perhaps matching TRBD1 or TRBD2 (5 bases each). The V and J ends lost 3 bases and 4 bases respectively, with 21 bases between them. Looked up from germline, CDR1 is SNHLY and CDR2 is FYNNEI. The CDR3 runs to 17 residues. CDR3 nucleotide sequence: TGTGCCAGCAGTGATTCAGGGCCCAACTCCCGGGGAGAGACCCAGTACTTC. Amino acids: CASSDSGPNSRGETQYF.

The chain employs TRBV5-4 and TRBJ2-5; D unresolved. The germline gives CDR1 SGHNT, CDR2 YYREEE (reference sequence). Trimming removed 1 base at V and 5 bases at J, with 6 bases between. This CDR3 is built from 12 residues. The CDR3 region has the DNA TGTGCCAGCAGCTTGTTGGCGGAGACCCAGTACTTC. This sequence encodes CASSLLAETQYF.

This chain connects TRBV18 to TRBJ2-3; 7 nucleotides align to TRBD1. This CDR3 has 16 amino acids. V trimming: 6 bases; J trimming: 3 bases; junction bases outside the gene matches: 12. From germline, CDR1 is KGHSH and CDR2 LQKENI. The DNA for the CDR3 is TGTGCCAGCTCGCGAGAGGGGGCCGAAGTAACAGATACGCAGTATTTT. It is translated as CASSREGAEVTDTQYF.